This T cell receptor (beta chain) is drawn from a study of T cell responses to AZD1222 COVID-19 vaccine. Study findings and constraints: Increased Spike-specific TCR breadth and depth were observed after two AZD1222 doses.

There are 14 residues in the CDR3. Trimming left V 5 bases short and J 12 bases short, with 20 bases between. Germline values: CDR1 LGHDT, CDR2 YNNKEL (reference sequence). Assay used: immunoSEQ multiplex PCR; TCRdb lists only in-frame clones, some missing. This table has about 130,000 clones, roughly 88% appearing once. As for this clone: Antigen: not known.

The specimen comprised peripheral blood, sampled on day 0 of AZD1222 vaccination. The chain carries TRBV3-1 (or the pseudogene TRBV3-2) and TRBJ2-1; D may be TRBD1 or TRBD2 (5 bases each). The clonotype comes from an adult in good health. This chain's CDR3 is CASSITLDGAGQFF. As DNA, the CDR3 is TGTGCCAGCAGCATTACACTAGACGGGGCGGGGCAGTTCTTC.